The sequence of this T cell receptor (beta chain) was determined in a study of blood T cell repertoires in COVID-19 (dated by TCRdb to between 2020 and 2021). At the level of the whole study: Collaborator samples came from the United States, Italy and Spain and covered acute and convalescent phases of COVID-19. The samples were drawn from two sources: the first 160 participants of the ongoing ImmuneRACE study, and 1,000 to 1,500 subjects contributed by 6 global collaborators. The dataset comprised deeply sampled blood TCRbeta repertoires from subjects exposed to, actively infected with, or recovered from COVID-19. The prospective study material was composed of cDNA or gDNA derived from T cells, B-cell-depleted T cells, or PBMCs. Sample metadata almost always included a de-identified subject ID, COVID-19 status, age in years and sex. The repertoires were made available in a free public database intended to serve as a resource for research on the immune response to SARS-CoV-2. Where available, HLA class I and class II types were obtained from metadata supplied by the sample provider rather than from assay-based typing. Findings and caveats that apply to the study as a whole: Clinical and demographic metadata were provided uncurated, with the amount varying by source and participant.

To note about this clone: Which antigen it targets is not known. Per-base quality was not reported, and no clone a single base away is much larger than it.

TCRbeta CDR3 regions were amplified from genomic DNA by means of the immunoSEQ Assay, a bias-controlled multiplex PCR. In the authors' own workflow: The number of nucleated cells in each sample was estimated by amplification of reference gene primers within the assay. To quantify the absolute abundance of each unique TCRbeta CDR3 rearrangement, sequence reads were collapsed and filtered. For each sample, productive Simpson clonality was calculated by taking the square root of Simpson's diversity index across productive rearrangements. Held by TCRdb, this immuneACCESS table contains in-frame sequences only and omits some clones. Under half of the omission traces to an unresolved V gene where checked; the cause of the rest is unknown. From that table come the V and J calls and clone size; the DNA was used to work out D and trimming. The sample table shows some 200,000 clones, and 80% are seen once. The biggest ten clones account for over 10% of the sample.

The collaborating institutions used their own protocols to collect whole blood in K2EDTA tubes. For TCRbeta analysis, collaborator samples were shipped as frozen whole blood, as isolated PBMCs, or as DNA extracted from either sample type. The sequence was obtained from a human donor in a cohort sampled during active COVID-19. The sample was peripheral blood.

In nucleotide form, the sequence is TGTGCCAGCAGCCAACTGGGACTAGCGGGACCCCGGCAGTACTTC. Its coded protein is CASSQLGLAGPRQYF. The chain is encoded by TRBV7-2 joined to TRBJ2-7; 13 of the junction bases match TRBD2. CDR1 SGHTA and CDR2 FQGNSA are derived from the germline V gene. V trim: 5 bases; J trim: 9 bases; unmatched bases: 10. The CDR3 has 15 amino acids, counting the end cysteine and phenylalanine. The entry retains the CDR3 DNA only, 45 bases that are in frame from base 1.